These 7 T cell receptor beta chains were sequenced from one sample in a study of tumor-infiltrating lymphocytes in oesophageal squamous cell carcinoma. A single record per CDR3 protein comes from TCRdb applying MiXCR to the PCR reads. This sample has around 19,000 distinct CDR3 sequences, with around 43% found just once. Sequenced: normal esophageal tissue next to the tumor. These receptors were obtained from a female donor with esophageal squamous cell carcinoma.

This clonotype appeared many times. The chain uses TRBV20-1 and TRBJ2-5, with D unresolved. Per the germline V gene, CDR1 is DFQATT and CDR2 is SNEGSKA (reference sequence). V lost 6 bases and J lost 4, with 15 bases in between. This CDR3 has 13 amino acids. CDR3 in amino acids: CSAIGSFGETQYF. The CDR3 nucleotides are TGCAGTGCCATCGGAAGTTTCGGAGAGACCCAGTACTTC.

The chain employs TRBV7-2 and TRBJ1-2; a possible D gene is TRBD1 (6 bases). The germline CDR1 and CDR2 sequences are SGHTA and FQGNSA. This CDR3 region has 15 residues. V was shortened by 4 bases and J by 6 bases, with 18 bases between the two germline ends. In DNA form, the CDR3 reads TGTGCCAGCAGCTCTACGAGGACAGATATCAATGGCTACACCTTC. This gives the protein CASSSTRTDINGYTF.

The genes are TRBV7-6 and TRBJ2-3; D assignment may be TRBD1 or TRBD2 (5 bases each). The DNA end lines up better with TRBJ2-1; the J call may be wrong. CDR1 and CDR2 (germline): SGHVS, FNYEAQ. This CDR3 has 18 amino acids. In DNA form, the CDR3 reads TGTGCCAGCAGCGCTGGGGGTTTGGTCCAGTACTCCTACAATGAGCAGTTCTTC. This sequence encodes CASSAGGLVQYSYNEQFF.

This clonotype was seen once. An end of the junction does not agree with germline; a read error may underlie this. This chain joins TRBV5-1 and TRBJ1-6; TRBD1 might be the D (6 bases). Germline-derived CDR1 and CDR2 are SGHRS and YFSETQ. This CDR3 region has 13 residues. CDR3 sequence (DNA): TGCGCCAGCCTACCCAAGGGGGATTCACCCCTCCACTTC. It translates to CASLPKGDSPLHF.

The J gene is TRBJ2-3, the V gene TRBV12-3 or TRBV12-4, with D hard to call. Trimming pared 7 bases from V and 4 bases from J, leaving 12 bases between. The CDR3 covers 13 residues. DNA for the CDR3: TGTGCCAGCATCCTATGGTCTTCAGATACGCAGTATTTT. The encoded protein is CASILWSSDTQYF.

The J gene is TRBJ1-6, the V gene TRBV28; D uncertain. V lost 3 bases and J 5 bases, leaving 8 bases between the germline ends. This CDR3 has 14 residues. The V gene's germline CDR1 is MDHEN and CDR2 SYDVKM. The CDR3 nucleotides read TGTGCCAGCAGTTTTTGGCGTAATAATTCACCCCTCCACTTT. Its protein is CASSFWRNNSPLHF. Full variable domain (outside the CDR3, taken from reference TRBV28 and TRBJ1-6): DVKVTQSSRYLVKRTGEKVFLECVQDMDHENMFWYRQDPGLGLRLIYFSYDVKMKEKGDIPEGYSVSREKKERFSLILESASTNQTSMYLCASSFWRNNSPLHFGNGTRLTVT.

J is TRBJ2-6 and V is TRBV7-3; TRBD1 aligns across 8 bases. The junction had 7 bases not matched to a gene; V was cut back by 5 bases and J by 4 bases. The CDR3 has 16 residues. The germline CDR1 and CDR2 sequences are SGHTA and FQGTGA. The CDR3 DNA reads as TGTGCCAGCAGCCCTCAGACAGGGGCCGGGGCCAACGTCCTGACTTTC. Translated: CASSPQTGAGANVLTF.